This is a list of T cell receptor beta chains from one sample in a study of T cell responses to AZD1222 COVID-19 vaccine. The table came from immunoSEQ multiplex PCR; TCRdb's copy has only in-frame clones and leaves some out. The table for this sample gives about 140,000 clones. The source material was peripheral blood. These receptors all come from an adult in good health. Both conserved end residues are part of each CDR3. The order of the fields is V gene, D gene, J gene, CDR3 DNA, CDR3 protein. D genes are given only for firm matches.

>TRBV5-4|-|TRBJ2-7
TGTGCCAGCAGCTTGGGTCAGAACCCCTACGAGCAGTACTTC
CASSLGQNPYEQYF
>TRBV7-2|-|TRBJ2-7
TGTGCCAGCAGCTTATGGCTTAATCAAGCCAGGGGATACGAGCAGTACTTC
CASSLWLNQARGYEQYF
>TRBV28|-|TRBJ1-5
TGTGCCAGCAGCAGGGTGGGGACAAATCAGCCCCAGCATTTT
CASSRVGTNQPQHF
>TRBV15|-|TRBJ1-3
TGTGCCACCAGGAAAGAGTGGGGAGGTCACACCATATATTTT
CATRKEWGGHTIYF
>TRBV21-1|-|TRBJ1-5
TGTGCCAGCAGCCCTCGGGACAGGGGTCAGCCCCAGCATTTT
CASSPRDRGQPQHF
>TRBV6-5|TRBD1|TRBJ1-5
TGTGCCAGCAGGGACAGGGGATCCAGCAATCAGCCCCAGCATTTT
CASRDRGSSNQPQHF
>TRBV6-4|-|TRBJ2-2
TGTGCCAGCAGTGCCCAGCCACAGGGAGGCACCGGGGAGCTGTTTTTT
CASSAQPQGGTGELFF
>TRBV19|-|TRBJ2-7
TGTGCCAGTAGTATAGATCGCCGATACGAGCAGTACTTC
CASSIDRRYEQYF
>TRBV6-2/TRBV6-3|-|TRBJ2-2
TGTGCCAGCAGTTACTCGACGGACACCCGCGCGAACACCGGGGAGCTGTTTTTT
CASSYSTDTRANTGELFF
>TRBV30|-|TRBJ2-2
TGTGCCTGGAGACGGACACTTAACACCGGGGAGCTGTTTTTT
CAWRRTLNTGELFF
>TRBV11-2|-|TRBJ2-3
TGTGCCAGCAGCTTAGCCAGGGGAGTGGTGGATACGCAGTATTTT
CASSLARGVVDTQYF